One and the same sample provided the 15 T cell receptor beta chains below, sequenced in a study of blood T cell repertoires in COVID-19. Some clones are missing from TCRdb's copy, which holds only in-frame ones; the method was immunoSEQ multiplex PCR. The data contain about 300,000 clones, over 75% of them singletons. The sample consisted of PBMCs or T cells enriched from blood (not recorded which). Receptors originate from a young man who had recovered from COVID-19.

The rearrangement uses TRBV19 and TRBJ2-7; 7 nucleotides align to TRBD1. With V trimmed by 3 bases and J by 2 bases, 13 bases remained unmatched. The germline V gene encodes CDR1 LNHDA and CDR2 SQIVND (reference sequence). This CDR3 spans 17 amino acids. The CDR3 DNA is TGTGCCAGTAGTATTAACCTTGATGGGCAGGGGGCCTACGAGCAGTACTTC. Its protein product is CASSINLDGQGAYEQYF.

The V gene is TRBV2, the J gene TRBJ1-1; weak D call: TRBD1 (5 bases). The CDR3 is made up of 14 amino acids. Trimming shortened V by 4 bases and J by 3 bases, and 12 bases separated the two germline ends. Germline V lookup: CDR1 SNHLY, CDR2 FYNNEI. CDR3 residues: CASSGARVDTEAFF. CDR3 DNA: TGTGCCAGCAGTGGAGCCAGGGTAGACACTGAAGCTTTCTTT.

A remark on this clone: The identical CDR3 is also encoded by other nucleotide sequences in the sample. The genes are TRBV7-9 and TRBJ1-3; 7 bases line up with TRBD1. With V trimmed by 0 bases and J by 0 bases, 2 bases remained unmatched. The CDR3 runs to 16 residues. CDR1 SEHNR and CDR2 FQNEAQ come from the germline V gene (reference sequence). The CDR3 nucleotides are TGTGCCAGCAGCTTAGCGGCAGGGGGCTCTGGAAACACCATATATTTT. Translating it yields CASSLAAGGSGNTIYF.

This clone was seen a few times. In DNA, the CDR3 is TGTGCCAGCAGTGACCCCCTCAGGGCACGCGTGAACACTGAAGCTTTCTTT. Amino acids: CASSDPLRARVNTEAFF. This chain connects TRBV6-1 to TRBJ1-1; a possible D gene is TRBD1 (5 bases). Germline-derived CDR1 and CDR2 are MNHNS and SASEGT. This CDR3 has 17 amino acids. Trimming stripped 3 bases from V and 0 bases from J, with 17 bases between.

The rearrangement uses TRBV6-8 and TRBJ2-7; a weak D match, TRBD2 (5 bases). Trimming stripped 6 bases from V and 1 base from J, with 13 bases between. The CDR3 loop spans 14 amino acids. Germline V gene sequence: CDR1 MNHGY, CDR2 SAAAGT. The CDR3 DNA is TGTGCCAGCAGAGGGCGTCGGAGGTCCTACGAGCAGTACTTC. Translated, it gives CASRGRRRSYEQYF.

The J gene is TRBJ1-1, the V gene TRBV2; D is uncertain. The germline gives CDR1 SNHLY, CDR2 FYNNEI. Trimming left V 4 bases short and J 2 bases short, with 8 bases between. The CDR3 spans 13 residues. CDR3 protein: CASSVEKNTEAFF. CDR3 nucleotides: TGTGCCAGCAGTGTCGAGAAAAACACTGAAGCTTTCTTT.

The chain recombines TRBV4-2 with TRBJ1-1; D remains ambiguous. The CDR3 covers 17 residues. Germline V gene sequence: CDR1 LGHNA, CDR2 YNFKEQ. The ends were cut back, 1 base at V and 0 bases at J, with 15 bases in the middle. The CDR3 loop is CASSQGPPRGLNTEAFF. The CDR3 nucleotides are TGTGCCAGCAGCCAAGGCCCCCCACGAGGGCTGAACACTGAAGCTTTCTTT.

V usage is TRBV5-4 and J usage is TRBJ1-4; D ambiguous. CDR1 and CDR2 from the germline V gene are SGHNT and YYREEE (reference sequence). With 7 bases removed from V and 7 bases from J, the gap between germline ends came to 14 bases. CDR3 length: 13 residues. CDR3 sequence: CASSSRAGEKLFF. Here the CDR3 DNA reads TGTGCCAGCTCTAGCCGGGCGGGTGAAAAACTGTTTTTT.

This clone was detected only a few times. V is TRBV5-1 and J is TRBJ2-4, with 8 bases lining up with TRBD1. V shed 0 bases and J 6 bases; nucleotides not matched to a gene: 2. Germline loops: CDR1 SGHRS, CDR2 YFSETQ. The CDR3 loop spans 14 amino acids. The CDR3 nucleotides are TGCGCCAGCAGCTTGGGTGGACAGGGAAACATTCAGTACTTC. Translated, it gives CASSLGGQGNIQYF.

This chain joins TRBV10-3 and TRBJ1-1; 7 positions match TRBD1. The V segment lost 6 bases and the J segment 3 bases; nucleotides outside the gene matches: 7. The CDR3 loop spans 14 amino acids. CDR1 is ENHRY, CDR2 SYGVKD, per germline. The CDR3 nucleotides read TGTGCCATCAGCCCTACAGGGGCGGACACTGAAGCTTTCTTT. It is translated as CAISPTGADTEAFF.

The sample holds one count of this clone. The chain uses TRBV5-1 and TRBJ2-3; 8 bases are shared with TRBD2. The CDR3 has 16 amino acids. Looked up from germline, CDR1 is SGHRS and CDR2 is YFSETQ. With 0 bases clipped from V and 6 bases from J, the junction kept 9 bases outside the gene matches. CDR3 bases: TGCGCCAGCAGCTTGGTTGCGGCGGGGGGAGCGGATACGCAGTATTTT. This encodes CASSLVAAGGADTQYF.

The chain joins TRBV4-1 to TRBJ2-3, with 14 positions matching TRBD2. Per the germline V gene, CDR1 is MGHRA and CDR2 is YSYEKL. V was pared by 4 bases and J by 4 bases, with 1 base of the junction left unmatched. CDR3 length: 15 residues. The DNA of the CDR3 is TGCGCCAGCAGCCTGGGACTAGCGGGGGCAGATACGCAGTATTTT. This sequence encodes CASSLGLAGADTQYF.

V gene TRBV15 combines with J gene TRBJ2-1; 8 nucleotides match TRBD2. Unmatched junction bases numbered 6, after V lost 5 bases and J lost 6 bases. Germline V lookup: CDR1 LNHNV, CDR2 YYDKDF (reference sequence). CDR3 length: 14 amino acids. The CDR3 here is CATSPGGVLNEQFF. DNA of the CDR3: TGTGCCACCAGCCCCGGGGGGGTTCTCAATGAGCAGTTCTTC.

This rearrangement joins TRBV5-6 to TRBJ1-1; D remains unclear. Germline CDR1 is SGHDT and CDR2 is YYEEEE. The CDR3 has 12 residues. Trimming left V 1 base short and J 6 bases short, with 7 bases between. Here the CDR3 DNA reads TGTGCCAGCAGCTTGATGGAGTCTGAAGCTTTCTTT. Protein: CASSLMESEAFF.

The CDR3 is CASSPTLGELFF. The CDR3 coding sequence is TGTGCCAGCAGCCCAACTCTCGGGGAGCTGTTTTTT. The genes are TRBV9 and TRBJ2-2; D not resolved. The CDR3 length is 12 residues. V was cut by 4 bases and J by 7 bases, with 8 bases left in between. CDR1 is SGDLS, CDR2 YYNGEE, per germline. Together with reference TRBV9 and TRBJ2-2, the CDR3 gives the full variable domain: DSGVTQTPKHLITATGQRVTLRCSPRSGDLSVYWYQQSLDQGLQFLIQYYNGEERAKGNILERFSAQQFPDLHSELNLSSLELGDSALYFCASSPTLGELFFGEGSRLTVL.